These 31 T cell receptor beta chains were sequenced from one sample in a study of T-cell memory formation after mild COVID-19. TCRdb recomputed calls from the 5' RACE reads with MiXCR, one row per CDR3 protein. Of a few hundred thousand distinct CDR3 sequences in the sample, approximately 25% were seen once. Sequenced: PBMCs or a T cell subset sorted from them (not recorded which). Receptors were obtained from an adult woman who had mild COVID-19 (a few samples of this study predate the infection). Cell type and time point are not known.

In this sample, this clonotype turned up a few times. V and J are TRBV15 and TRBJ2-1; TRBD1 agrees at 8 bases. There are 15 residues in the CDR3. CDR1 is LNHNV, CDR2 YYDKDF, per germline (reference sequence). J was trimmed by 4 bases and V by 3 bases; bases with no gene match: 5. CDR3 residues: CATSRRQGLYNEQFF. The CDR3 nucleotides are TGTGCCACCAGCAGGAGACAGGGGCTGTACAATGAGCAGTTCTTC.

This chain uses TRBV6-5 with TRBJ2-7, with no clear D. In germline, CDR1 is MNHEY, CDR2 SVGAGI. CDR3 length equals 11 residues. The V and J ends lost 10 bases and 3 bases respectively, with 10 bases between them. This chain's CDR3 is CATRQVYEQYF. The CDR3 DNA is TGTGCCACCAGACAAGTCTACGAGCAGTACTTC.

The table lists this clonotype with a few counts. This rearrangement joins TRBV4-1 to TRBJ2-1, with TRBD1 matching 8 bases. The CDR3 sequence is 17 residues long. With 0 bases clipped from V and 3 bases from J, the junction kept 7 bases outside the gene matches. Germline V gene data show CDR1 as MGHRA and CDR2 as YSYEKL. DNA of the CDR3: TGCGCCAGCAGCCAAGATATGGCAGGGGGCGTCTACAATGAGCAGTTCTTC. It codes for CASSQDMAGGVYNEQFF.

This clonotype has a handful of counts. V usage is TRBV20-1 and J usage is TRBJ2-7, with 11 positions matching TRBD2. Germline CDR1 DFQATT, CDR2 SNEGSKA (reference sequence). The CDR3 contains 16 residues. V shed 1 base, J shed 3 bases, and the junction held 8 bases outside the gene matches. CDR3: CSARVLAGVRSYEQYF. Written as DNA, the CDR3 is TGCAGTGCTAGAGTACTAGCGGGAGTAAGGAGCTACGAGCAGTACTTC.

V is TRBV30 and J is TRBJ1-5; no definite D call. Germline CDR1 GTSNPN, CDR2 SVGIG (reference sequence). This CDR3 is built from 13 residues. Trimming left V 2 bases short and J 5 bases short, with 10 bases between. CDR3 sequence (DNA): TGTGCCTGGAGTTTCACTGAGGATCAGCCCCAGCATTTT. This sequence encodes CAWSFTEDQPQHF.

The sample holds a few counts of this clonotype. The rearrangement links TRBV29-1 to TRBJ2-1; D gene ambiguous. V was shortened by 5 bases and J by 1 base, with 9 bases between the two germline ends. Germline CDR1 and CDR2: SQVTM and ANQGSEA. The CDR3 extends over 13 amino acids. As DNA, the CDR3 is TGCAGCGTTTTGCCGGGTTCCTACAATGAGCAGTTCTTC. Its protein product is CSVLPGSYNEQFF.

The gene calls are TRBV5-1 and TRBJ2-7, with a possible D match to TRBD1 (5 bases). This CDR3 region has 17 residues. CDR1 is SGHRS, CDR2 YFSETQ, per germline. V was clipped by 2 bases and J by 2 bases, with 20 bases between them. The CDR3 DNA follows: TGCGCCAGCAGCTTTGAGAGCAGGGCCCGGAGAACCTACGAGCAGTACTTC. Amino acid sequence: CASSFESRARRTYEQYF.

The genes are TRBV6-5 and TRBJ1-2; a weak D match, TRBD1 (5 bases). Germline CDR1 MNHEY, CDR2 SVGAGI. The ends were cut back, 8 bases at V and 4 bases at J, with 20 bases in the middle. This CDR3 spans 15 amino acids. CDR3 bases: TGTGCCAGCGGGGCACGGGAATTATCGGTCTATGGCTACACCTTC. This encodes CASGARELSVYGYTF.

This clonotype was seen a few times. V usage is TRBV24-1 and J usage is TRBJ1-1, with 7 bases fitting TRBD1. The length of the CDR3 is 13 residues. Germline V gene data show CDR1 as KGHDR and CDR2 as SFDVKD. V shed 10 bases, J shed 0 bases, and the junction held 4 bases outside the gene matches. The CDR3 bases are TGTGCCACGAAGGGGGCTTTGAACACTGAAGCTTTCTTT. It is translated as CATKGALNTEAFF.

The chain couples TRBV9 to TRBJ2-7; D call uncertain. The germline gives CDR1 SGDLS, CDR2 YYNGEE. The CDR3 contains 14 residues. V lost 2 bases, J lost 4 bases, and 13 bases lay in between. The CDR3, as DNA: TGTGCCAGCAGCGTCGGCCAGACCCCTTACGAGCAGTACTTC. The encoded protein is CASSVGQTPYEQYF.

This clonotype was recorded at least ten times. The rearrangement joins TRBV5-6 to TRBJ1-5, with TRBD1 identical over 7 bases. Germline CDR1 SGHDT, CDR2 YYEEEE. V lost 3 bases and J lost 6; bases outside the gene matches: 0. The CDR3 is 12 residues long. The CDR3 nucleotides are TGTGCCAGCAGCTCAGGGGGTCAGCCCCAGCATTTT. Amino acid sequence: CASSSGGQPQHF.

The V and J genes are TRBV7-3 and TRBJ2-1; 12 positions match TRBD2. The germline CDR1 and CDR2 sequences are SGHTA and FQGTGA. V shed 5 bases, J shed 2 bases, and the junction held 4 bases outside the gene matches. This CDR3 contains 16 residues. In DNA, the CDR3 is TGTGCCAGCAGCACGACTAGCGGGGGAACCTACAATGAGCAGTTCTTC. Amino acids: CASSTTSGGTYNEQFF.

This clonotype was counted only a few times. V is TRBV5-1 and J is TRBJ1-2; D remains ambiguous. V lost 4 bases and J lost 2, with 6 bases in between. This CDR3 is 12 amino acids long. CDR1 is SGHRS, CDR2 YFSETQ, per germline. For the CDR3, the DNA is TGCGCCAGCAGCCGGGAGAACTATGGCTACACCTTC. Protein sequence: CASSRENYGYTF.

This clonotype was detected only a few times. CDR3 region: CSARISGVYNEQFF. Written as DNA, the CDR3 is TGCAGTGCTAGGATTAGCGGGGTCTACAATGAGCAGTTCTTC. The J gene is TRBJ2-1, the V gene TRBV20-1; 8 bases are shared with TRBD2. Germline loops: CDR1 DFQATT, CDR2 SNEGSKA (reference sequence). The CDR3 loop spans 14 amino acids. V was clipped by 3 bases and J by 3 bases; unmatched bases: 4.

This clonotype was recorded at least ten times. The CDR3 DNA reads TGTGCCAGCAGCTTAGAAACCTCTGGGGCCAACGTCCTGACTTTC. Its translation: CASSLETSGANVLTF. The genes are TRBV7-2 and TRBJ2-6; unclear D gene. The V and J ends lost 1 base and 0 bases respectively, with 4 bases between them. Germline-derived CDR1 and CDR2 are SGHTA and FQGNSA. There are 15 residues in the CDR3. Combining the CDR3 with reference TRBV7-2 and TRBJ2-6 gives the whole variable domain GAGVSQSPSNKVTEKGKDVELRCDPISGHTALYWYRQSLGQGLEFLIYFQGNSAPDKSGLPSDRFSAERTGGSVSTLTIQRTQQEDSAVYLCASSLETSGANVLTFGAGSRLTVL.

The CDR3 protein is CASRSGSDYGYTF. The CDR3, as DNA: TGTGCCAGCAGGTCAGGCTCGGACTATGGCTACACCTTC. The rearrangement links TRBV12-3 or TRBV12-4 to TRBJ1-2; D gene unclear. This CDR3 contains 13 residues. Trimming cost V 6 bases and J 3 bases, with 11 bases left between them.

The rearrangement links TRBV6-5 to TRBJ2-7; D is perhaps TRBD2 (5 bases). CDR3 length equals 14 residues. Per the germline V gene, CDR1 is MNHEY and CDR2 is SVGAGI. The V and J ends lost 4 bases and 2 bases respectively, with 12 bases between them. The CDR3 reads CASSFVSGPYEQYF. The CDR3 DNA is TGTGCCAGCAGTTTCGTAAGCGGCCCCTACGAGCAGTACTTC.

This clonotype was counted only a few times. As DNA, the CDR3 is TGTGCCAGCAGCTTAGCCTTGGCGGGTCAGGGGGAGACCCAGTACTTC. It is translated as CASSLALAGQGETQYF. The J gene is TRBJ2-5, the V gene TRBV7-8; D possibly corresponds to TRBD1 (6 bases). Deletions cut 0 bases from V and 5 bases from J, with 16 bases between. Germline V lookup: CDR1 SGHVS, CDR2 FQNEAQ. This CDR3 spans 16 amino acids. Together with reference TRBV7-8 and TRBJ2-5, the CDR3 gives the full variable domain: GAGVSQSPRYKVAKRGQDVALRCDPISGHVSLFWYQQALGQGPEFLTYFQNEAQLDKSGLPSDRFFAERPEGSVSTLKIQRTQQEDSAVYLCASSLALAGQGETQYFGPGTRLLVL.

This clonotype has only a few counts. This rearrangement joins TRBV7-9 to TRBJ2-1, with D perhaps TRBD2 (5 bases). The CDR3 runs to 12 residues. Germline loops: CDR1 SEHNR, CDR2 FQNEAQ (reference sequence). V shed 5 bases and J shed 9 bases, with 11 bases lying between them. The CDR3 sequence: CASSPGNGEQFF. The CDR3 DNA reads TGTGCCAGCAGCCCCGGGAATGGTGAGCAGTTCTTC.

CDR3 in amino acids: CASSYQENTEAFF. CDR3 bases: TGTGCCAGCAGCTATCAGGAGAACACTGAAGCTTTCTTT. This sequence joins TRBV7-2 and TRBJ1-1; D unclear. Trimming removed 4 bases from V and 1 base from J, with 7 bases in between. This CDR3 comprises 13 residues. Germline CDR1 SGHTA, CDR2 FQGNSA. Full variable domain (outside the CDR3, taken from reference TRBV7-2 and TRBJ1-1): GAGVSQSPSNKVTEKGKDVELRCDPISGHTALYWYRQSLGQGLEFLIYFQGNSAPDKSGLPSDRFSAERTGGSVSTLTIQRTQQEDSAVYLCASSYQENTEAFFGQGTRLTVV.

The chain links TRBV7-9 to TRBJ2-3; D possibly corresponds to TRBD1 (6 bases). CDR1 and CDR2 from the germline V gene are SEHNR and FQNEAQ (reference sequence). This CDR3 region has 15 residues. The V end lost 0 bases, the J end lost 2 bases, and 9 bases lay between the germline ends. CDR3 in DNA: TGTGCCAGCAGCTTAGCAGGGACAATCACAGATACGCAGTATTTT. Translated, it gives CASSLAGTITDTQYF.

This clonotype was picked up one time. The chain joins TRBV9 to TRBJ2-7, with D uncertain. CDR3 size: 14 residues. In germline, CDR1 is SGDLS, CDR2 YYNGEE. The germline V and J ends were trimmed by 0 bases and 0 bases, with 7 bases remaining between them. The chain's CDR3 is CASSVVSTSYEQYF. The DNA of the CDR3 is TGTGCCAGCAGCGTAGTTTCTACCTCCTACGAGCAGTACTTC.

This chain uses TRBV25-1 with TRBJ2-1; D uncertain. The length of the CDR3 is 12 residues. In germline, CDR1 is MGHDK, CDR2 SYGVNS. Between the trimmed V and J ends, which lost 3 bases and 10 bases, there was a span of 10 bases. The CDR3 nucleotides are TGTGCCAGCAGTGACAGGATTGGGGAGCAGTTCTTC. It codes for CASSDRIGEQFF.

The chain combines TRBV18 with TRBJ1-4, with TRBD1 matching 8 bases. The CDR3 loop spans 17 amino acids. Trimming at V came to 5 bases and at J to 7 bases, leaving 15 bases not matched to a gene. The germline gives CDR1 KGHSH, CDR2 LQKENI. Written as DNA, the CDR3 is TGTGCCAGCTCATCCCCCGCGGCAACCGGACAGGGTGAAAAACTGTTTTTT. This translates into CASSSPAATGQGEKLFF.

The V gene is TRBV4-2, the J gene TRBJ2-3; maybe TRBD1 (6 bases). This CDR3 spans 15 amino acids. V gave up 3 bases and J gave up 2 bases, with 12 bases separating them. The germline V gene has CDR1 LGHNA and CDR2 YNFKEQ. Written as DNA, the CDR3 is TGTGCCAGCAGCCACTCACAGGGATCCACAGATACGCAGTATTTT. This encodes CASSHSQGSTDTQYF.

The chain employs TRBV5-1 and TRBJ2-1, with unresolved D. CDR1 SGHRS and CDR2 YFSETQ come from the germline V gene. This CDR3 contains 13 residues. Trimming took off 4 bases at V and 7 bases at J, with 12 bases between the two ends. CDR3 coding DNA: TGCGCCAGCAGCCCCCTCCCAGGAAATGAGCAGTTCTTC. It translates to CASSPLPGNEQFF.

The sample holds a few counts of this clonotype. The V and J genes are TRBV19 and TRBJ2-1; D call uncertain. Germline lookup yields CDR1 LNHDA and CDR2 SQIVND (reference sequence). The CDR3 covers 13 residues. V gave up 1 base and J gave up 7 bases, with 8 bases separating them. Here the CDR3 reads CASSIGVRNEQFF. The CDR3 nucleotides read TGTGCCAGTAGTATAGGGGTCAGGAATGAGCAGTTCTTC.

This chain joins TRBV28 and TRBJ2-3; 10 nucleotides agree with TRBD1. CDR3 length: 16 residues. Unmatched junction bases numbered 11, after V lost 6 bases and J lost 5 bases. The germline V gene encodes CDR1 MDHEN and CDR2 SYDVKM. CDR3 DNA sequence: TGTGCCAGCAGCCTGGGGGGACAGGGGTCCTTAGATACGCAGTATTTT. It yields the protein CASSLGGQGSLDTQYF.

CDR3 sequence: CASSVRSTGGEQYF. CDR3 nucleotides: TGTGCCAGCAGCGTACGATCAACAGGGGGCGAGCAGTACTTC. The J gene is TRBJ2-7, the V gene TRBV11-2, with 8 bases identical to TRBD1. The CDR3 is 14 residues long. Losses at the gene ends were 5 bases for V and 6 bases for J; bases not matched to a gene: 9. Germline V lookup: CDR1 SGHAT, CDR2 FQNNGV.

This clonotype was counted between two and nine times. The chain joins TRBV4-1 to TRBJ2-2, with D possibly matching TRBD1 (6 bases). CDR1 and CDR2 (germline): MGHRA, YSYEKL. Deletions cut 4 bases from V and 1 base from J, with 16 bases between. CDR3 length equals 17 residues. The CDR3 nucleotides read TGCGCCAGCAGCCGCGAACCCCGACAGGTGAACACCGGGGAGCTGTTTTTT. It is translated as CASSREPRQVNTGELFF.

V is TRBV6-6 and J is TRBJ2-6; possibly TRBD1 or TRBD2 for D (6 bases each). CDR3 length: 14 amino acids. V lost 10 bases, J lost 4 bases, and 14 bases lay in between. Germline V gene data show CDR1 as MNHNY and CDR2 as SVGAGI (reference sequence). As DNA, the CDR3 is TGTGCCACTTATGGGGGGCCAGGGGCCAACGTCCTGACTTTC. Translating gives CATYGGPGANVLTF.